Each of the 23 T cell receptor beta chains below was sequenced from the same sample in a study of T cell responses to AZD1222 COVID-19 vaccine. TCRdb's copy holds only in-frame clones and misses some; the assay was immunoSEQ multiplex PCR. The sample has 150,000 to 200,000 clones, approximately 89% seen once. The sample here was peripheral blood, taken 28 days after the second AZD1222 dose. The source is an adult who received the AZD1222 COVID-19 vaccine.

This chain uses TRBV19 with TRBJ1-6; a possible D gene is TRBD1 (6 bases). Germline V gene sequence: CDR1 LNHDA, CDR2 SQIVND (reference sequence). Trimming left V 4 bases short and J 2 bases short, with 12 bases between. The CDR3 has 16 amino acids. CDR3 sequence reads: CASSNRQATYNSPLHF. CDR3 bases: TGTGCCAGTAGTAATCGACAGGCGACCTATAATTCACCCCTCCACTTT.

V and J are TRBV19 and TRBJ2-7; D perhaps matches TRBD2 (6 bases). V was trimmed by 6 bases and J by 2 bases, leaving 11 bases between them. CDR1 LNHDA and CDR2 SQIVND come from the germline V gene (reference sequence). The CDR3 runs to 13 residues. CDR3 DNA sequence: TGTGCCAGTAGGAGGGCGGGAACCTACGAGCAGTACTTC. Translation: CASRRAGTYEQYF.

The J gene is TRBJ2-1, the V gene TRBV11-3; a weak D match, TRBD1 (5 bases). Germline CDR1 is SGHNT and CDR2 is YENEEA. Trimming left V 2 bases short and J 4 bases short, with 15 bases between. This CDR3 comprises 16 residues. CDR3 amino acids: CASSLTVGPAYNEQFF. CDR3 nucleotides: TGTGCCAGCAGCTTAACGGTGGGGCCCGCTTACAATGAGCAGTTCTTC.

The chain is built from TRBV3-1 (or the pseudogene TRBV3-2) and TRBJ1-1; no definite D call. Germline V gene sequence: CDR1 LGHDT, CDR2 YNNKEL (reference sequence). The CDR3 contains 14 residues. The V and J ends lost 4 bases and 2 bases respectively, with 11 bases between them. CDR3 sequence (DNA): TGTGCCAGCAGCCCGCTGGGCAGAAACACTGAAGCTTTCTTT. Translated: CASSPLGRNTEAFF.

The gene calls are TRBV6-1 and TRBJ2-7, with D perhaps TRBD2 (5 bases). The CDR3 length is 16 residues. CDR1 and CDR2 (germline): MNHNS, SASEGT. V was clipped by 3 bases and J by 3 bases, with 18 bases between them. The CDR3, as DNA: TGTGCCAGCAGTGAGGCGCGGGCGAACCCCCTCTACGAGCAGTACTTC. Protein: CASSEARANPLYEQYF.

The genes are TRBV4-3 and TRBJ1-3; a possible D gene is TRBD1 (5 bases). Germline CDR1 is LGHNA and CDR2 is YSLEER. The V gene lost 0 bases and the J gene lost 4 bases, with 13 bases spanning the gap. The CDR3 has 16 amino acids. CDR3 residues: CASSQDVSGRGNTIYF. The CDR3 DNA sequence: TGCGCCAGCAGCCAAGATGTTTCGGGGCGCGGAAACACCATATATTTT.

V is TRBV28 and J is TRBJ1-5; 12 nucleotides line up with TRBD1. Germline V CDR1 and CDR2: MDHEN, SYDVKM. V lost 8 bases, J lost 2 bases, and 7 bases stayed unmatched. This CDR3 contains 16 residues. The CDR3 here is CASRPGQGAGNQPQHF. The CDR3 bases are TGTGCCAGCCGACCGGGACAGGGGGCAGGCAATCAGCCCCAGCATTTT.

This chain joins TRBV12-3 or TRBV12-4 and TRBJ1-6, with D uncertain. CDR3 length: 13 residues. The germline V and J ends were trimmed by 6 bases and 9 bases, with 12 bases remaining between them. Here the CDR3 reads CASRSTEVSPLHF. CDR3 in DNA: TGTGCCAGCAGGTCAACAGAGGTTTCACCCCTCCACTTT.

V and J are TRBV5-1 and TRBJ1-4; unclear D gene. This CDR3 has 17 amino acids. Germline assignment: CDR1 SGHRS and CDR2 YFSETQ. Trimming stripped 2 bases from V and 0 bases from J, with 14 bases between. The CDR3 nucleotides are TGCGCCAGCAGCTTTGACTGGGTCGGCGCAACTAATGAAAAACTGTTTTTT. Protein: CASSFDWVGATNEKLFF. The variable domain in full, with the rest retrieved from reference TRBV5-1 and TRBJ1-4, is KAGVTQTPRYLIKTRGQQVTLSCSPISGHRSVSWYQQTPGQGLQFLFEYFSETQRNKGNFPGRFSGRQFSNSRSEMNVSTLELGDSALYLCASSFDWVGATNEKLFFGSGTQLSVL.

The chain is built from TRBV18 and TRBJ1-1; 7 bases map to TRBD1. The junction had 4 bases not matched to a gene; V was cut back by 2 bases and J by 4 bases. Germline V gene data show CDR1 as KGHSH and CDR2 as LQKENI. The CDR3 runs to 14 residues. The CDR3 here is CASSPDPGGTEAFF. The CDR3 region has the DNA TGTGCCAGCTCACCAGATCCAGGGGGCACTGAAGCTTTCTTT.

This clone was counted only a few times. The gene calls are TRBV5-5 and TRBJ2-1; 7 bases line up with TRBD1. V shed 4 bases, J shed 1 base, and the junction held 8 bases outside the gene matches. Germline V CDR1 and CDR2: SGHKS, YYEKEE (reference sequence). The CDR3 covers 16 residues. CDR3 nucleotides: TGTGCCAGCAGCCTACAGGGGTTAGGTTCCTACAATGAGCAGTTCTTC. It translates to CASSLQGLGSYNEQFF.

The chain joins TRBV11-2 to TRBJ2-3; D might be TRBD2 (7 bases). Trimming removed 6 bases at V and 5 bases at J, with 21 bases between. Germline CDR1 and CDR2: SGHAT and FQNNGV. The CDR3 consists of 16 residues. DNA of the CDR3: TGTGCCAGCAGTCCAGACCGTGGGGGGGCGGGAGATACGCAGTATTTT. This sequence encodes CASSPDRGGAGDTQYF. Full variable domain (outside the CDR3, taken from reference TRBV11-2 and TRBJ2-3): EAGVAQSPRYKIIEKRQSVAFWCNPISGHATLYWYQQILGQGPKLLIQFQNNGVVDDSQLPKDRFSAERLKGVDSTLKIQPAKLEDSAVYLCASSPDRGGAGDTQYFGPGTRLTVL.

The rearrangement uses TRBV19 and TRBJ1-4, with TRBD1 matching 7 bases. Germline V gene lookup returns CDR1 LNHDA and CDR2 SQIVND (reference sequence). V was pared by 6 bases and J by 6 bases, with 7 bases of the junction left unmatched. The CDR3 is 14 residues long. In DNA, the CDR3 is TGTGCCAGTAGGACAGGGTGGGGGGATGAAAAACTGTTTTTT. The encoded protein is CASRTGWGDEKLFF.

The CDR3 loop is CASSLLSAATNEKLFF. CDR3 bases: TGTGCCAGCAGCTTGCTTTCGGCTGCAACTAATGAAAAACTGTTTTTT. The chain uses TRBV11-2 and TRBJ1-4; D is unresolved. CDR1 SGHAT and CDR2 FQNNGV come from the germline V gene. V lost 3 bases and J 0 bases, leaving 11 bases between the germline ends. CDR3 length: 16 amino acids. Filled out from reference TRBV11-2 and TRBJ1-4, the complete variable domain reads EAGVAQSPRYKIIEKRQSVAFWCNPISGHATLYWYQQILGQGPKLLIQFQNNGVVDDSQLPKDRFSAERLKGVDSTLKIQPAKLEDSAVYLCASSLLSAATNEKLFFGSGTQLSVL.

The rearrangement joins TRBV6-5 to TRBJ1-4, with D unresolved. The CDR3 has 15 amino acids. The V end lost 4 bases, the J end lost 6 bases, and 15 bases lay between the germline ends. CDR1 is MNHEY and CDR2 is SVGAGI in the germline V gene. This chain's CDR3 is CASSFIPGVDEKLFF. The CDR3 DNA reads TGTGCCAGCAGTTTCATACCGGGTGTGGATGAAAAACTGTTTTTT.

The CDR3 region is CASSQLAGAAFF. The CDR3 nucleotides are TGTGCCAGCAGCCAACTGGCGGGAGCAGCTTTCTTT. V usage is TRBV7-9 and J usage is TRBJ1-1; unclear D gene. The CDR3 extends over 12 amino acids. Trimming stripped 5 bases from V and 10 bases from J, with 14 bases between. Germline CDR1 SEHNR, CDR2 FQNEAQ (reference sequence).

This clone appeared once. CDR3 amino acids: CASSDWGYEQYF. In nucleotides, the CDR3 is TGTGCCAGCAGTGATTGGGGCTACGAGCAGTACTTC. The chain uses TRBV6-1 and TRBJ2-7; D not certain. This CDR3 is built from 12 residues. Between the trimmed V and J ends, which lost 3 bases and 3 bases, there was a span of 6 bases. The germline CDR1 and CDR2 sequences are MNHNS and SASEGT.

The J gene is TRBJ2-7, the V gene TRBV28; D is uncertain. V lost 2 bases and J lost 1, with 9 bases in between. Germline V gene data show CDR1 as MDHEN and CDR2 as SYDVKM. This CDR3 contains 14 residues. The CDR3 sequence is CASSLSRVSYEQYF. The CDR3 DNA sequence: TGTGCCAGCAGTTTAAGTAGGGTTTCCTACGAGCAGTACTTC.

The chain employs TRBV25-1 and TRBJ2-7; 11 bases are shared with TRBD1. V was clipped by 3 bases and J by 3 bases; unmatched bases: 7. Germline-derived CDR1 and CDR2 are MGHDK and SYGVNS. This CDR3 has 16 residues. As DNA, the CDR3 is TGTGCCAGCAGTGAGACTGGGACAGGGGGGGACTACGAGCAGTACTTC. The encoded protein is CASSETGTGGDYEQYF.

The chain has TRBV19 and TRBJ1-2, with D possibly matching TRBD1 (5 bases). Trimming took off 4 bases at V and 8 bases at J, with 14 bases between the two ends. The CDR3 has 13 amino acids. The germline V gene has CDR1 LNHDA and CDR2 SQIVND (reference sequence). The CDR3 here is CASSTLGGAGYTF. The CDR3 DNA follows: TGTGCCAGTAGTACTCTCGGGGGAGCGGGCTACACCTTC.

This chain uses TRBV9 with TRBJ2-3, with TRBD2 matching 9 bases. J lost 2 bases, V lost 4 bases, and 5 bases had no gene match. Germline assignment: CDR1 SGDLS and CDR2 YYNGEE. The CDR3 has 15 amino acids. The CDR3 DNA is TGTGCCAGCAGCATATTAGCGGGAGTCACAGATACGCAGTATTTT. As protein: CASSILAGVTDTQYF.

The chain's CDR3 is CSVSSLQETQYF. The DNA of the CDR3 is TGCAGCGTAAGCAGTCTACAAGAGACCCAGTACTTC. The chain links TRBV29-1 to TRBJ2-5; D is undetermined. CDR1 is SQVTM, CDR2 ANQGSEA, per germline. Trimming took off 6 bases at V and 2 bases at J, with 10 bases between the two ends. The length of the CDR3 is 12 residues.

The V gene is TRBV29-1, the J gene TRBJ2-5; D remains unclear. From germline, CDR1 is SQVTM and CDR2 ANQGSEA. V lost 4 bases to trimming and J lost 2 bases, with 8 bases between them. There are 12 residues in the CDR3. DNA of the CDR3: TGCAGCGTTGCCGACGGACAAGAGACCCAGTACTTC. This translates into CSVADGQETQYF.